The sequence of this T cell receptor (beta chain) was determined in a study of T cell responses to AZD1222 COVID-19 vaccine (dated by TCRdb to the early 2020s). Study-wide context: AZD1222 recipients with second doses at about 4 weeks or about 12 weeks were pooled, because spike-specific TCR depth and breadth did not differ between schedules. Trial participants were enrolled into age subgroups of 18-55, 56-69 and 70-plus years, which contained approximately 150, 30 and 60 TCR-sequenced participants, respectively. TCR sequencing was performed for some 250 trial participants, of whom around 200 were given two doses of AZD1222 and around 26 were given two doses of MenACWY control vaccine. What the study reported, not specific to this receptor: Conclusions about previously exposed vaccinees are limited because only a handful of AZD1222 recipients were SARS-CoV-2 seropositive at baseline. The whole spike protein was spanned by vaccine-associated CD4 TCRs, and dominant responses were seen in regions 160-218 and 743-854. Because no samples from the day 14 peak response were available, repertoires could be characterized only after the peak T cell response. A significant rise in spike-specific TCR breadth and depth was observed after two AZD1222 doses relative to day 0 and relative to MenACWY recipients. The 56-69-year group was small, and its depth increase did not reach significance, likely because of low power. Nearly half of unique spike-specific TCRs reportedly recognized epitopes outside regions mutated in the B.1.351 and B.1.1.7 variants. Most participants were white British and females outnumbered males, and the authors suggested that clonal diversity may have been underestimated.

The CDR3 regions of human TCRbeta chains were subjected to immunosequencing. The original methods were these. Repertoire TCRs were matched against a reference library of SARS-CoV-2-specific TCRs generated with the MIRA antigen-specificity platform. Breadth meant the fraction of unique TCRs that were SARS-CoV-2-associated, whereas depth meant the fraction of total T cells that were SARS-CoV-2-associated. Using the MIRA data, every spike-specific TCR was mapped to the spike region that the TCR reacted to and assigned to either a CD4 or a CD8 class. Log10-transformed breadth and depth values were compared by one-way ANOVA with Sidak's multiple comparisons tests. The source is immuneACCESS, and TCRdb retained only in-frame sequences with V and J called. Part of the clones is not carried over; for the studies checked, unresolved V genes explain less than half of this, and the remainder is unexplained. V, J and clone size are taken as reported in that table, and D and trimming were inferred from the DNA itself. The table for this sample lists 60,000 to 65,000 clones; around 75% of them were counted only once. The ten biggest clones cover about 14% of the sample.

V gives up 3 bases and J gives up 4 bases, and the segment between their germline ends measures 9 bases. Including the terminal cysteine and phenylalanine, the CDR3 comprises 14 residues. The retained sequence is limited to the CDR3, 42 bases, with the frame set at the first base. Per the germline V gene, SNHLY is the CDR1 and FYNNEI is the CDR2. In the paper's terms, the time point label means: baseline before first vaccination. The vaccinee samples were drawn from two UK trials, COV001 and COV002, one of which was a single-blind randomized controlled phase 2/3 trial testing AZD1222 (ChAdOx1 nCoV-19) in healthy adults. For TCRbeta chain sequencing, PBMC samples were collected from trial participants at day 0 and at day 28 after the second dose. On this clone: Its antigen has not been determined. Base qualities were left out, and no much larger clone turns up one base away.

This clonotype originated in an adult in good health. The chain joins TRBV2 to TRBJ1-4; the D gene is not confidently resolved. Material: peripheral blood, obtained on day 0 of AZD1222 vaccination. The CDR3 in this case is CASSDGRNNEKLFF. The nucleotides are TGTGCCAGCAGTGACGGGCGGAATAATGAAAAACTGTTTTTT.